Below, 5 T cell receptor beta chains from the same sample are listed, as sequenced in a study of cytomegalovirus exposure and HLA in healthy donors. The PCR had 60 Vbeta and 13 Jbeta primers. Using immunoSEQ multiplex PCR, the repertoire was profiled, and TCRdb retains in-frame clones only, with some absent. The sample has about 120,000 clones; roughly 70% are singletons. Sequenced: PBMCs. Receptors originate from a woman under 30 in good health and CMV-seronegative.

The chain uses TRBV4-1 and TRBJ2-7; D unresolved. V was pared by 1 base and J by 0 bases, with 13 bases between. The CDR3 consists of 16 residues. Germline CDR1 is MGHRA and CDR2 is YSYEKL. The CDR3 bases are TGCGCCAGCAGCCAAGTAATAGGCGGTTACTCCTACGAGCAGTACTTC. Protein sequence: CASSQVIGGYSYEQYF.

The V call is TRBV13, the J call TRBJ1-1; D is undetermined. Trimming left V 4 bases short and J 1 base short, with 4 bases between. The CDR3 totals 12 residues. Per the germline V gene, CDR1 is PRHDT and CDR2 is FYEKMQ (reference sequence). CDR3 protein: CASSSKNTEAFF. CDR3 nucleotides: TGTGCCAGCAGCTCCAAGAACACTGAAGCTTTCTTT.

This clone was detected a few times. J is TRBJ1-1 and V is TRBV5-1; D might be TRBD1 (6 bases). The V end lost 9 bases, the J end lost 2 bases, and 14 bases lay between the germline ends. CDR1 SGHRS and CDR2 YFSETQ come from the germline V gene. The CDR3 contains 13 residues. The CDR3 region has the DNA TGCGCCACCGCCGGACAGCCTAACACTGAAGCTTTCTTT. This sequence encodes CATAGQPNTEAFF. Full variable domain (rest looked up from reference TRBV5-1 and TRBJ1-1): KAGVTQTPRYLIKTRGQQVTLSCSPISGHRSVSWYQQTPGQGLQFLFEYFSETQRNKGNFPGRFSGRQFSNSRSEMNVSTLELGDSALYLCATAGQPNTEAFFGQGTRLTVV.

In this sample, this clone turned up once. Other DNA sequences in this sample translate to the same CDR3. This chain connects TRBV6-1 to TRBJ1-5; TRBD1 might be the D (6 bases). Trimming took 3 bases from V and 4 from J, leaving 10 bases between them. The CDR3 spans 14 residues. Germline-derived CDR1 and CDR2 are MNHNS and SASEGT. The CDR3 protein is CASSEGGGNQPQHF. The CDR3 DNA reads TGTGCCAGCAGTGAGGGAGGGGGGAATCAGCCCCAGCATTTT.

The rearrangement uses TRBV29-1 and TRBJ2-1, with TRBD1 matching over 8 bases. The V gene's germline CDR1 is SQVTM and CDR2 ANQGSEA. The length of the CDR3 is 17 residues. The V segment lost 8 bases and the J segment 5 bases; nucleotides outside the gene matches: 20. CDR3 nucleotide sequence: TGCAGCACCAATGACTTGACCGGGACAGGACAAAACAATGAGCAGTTCTTC. It codes for CSTNDLTGTGQNNEQFF.